This T cell receptor beta chain was recovered during a study of T-cell reconstitution after alpha-beta-depleted transplantation in children. Per germline, CDR1 SGHTS and CDR2 YDEGEE. V lost 2 bases and J 10 bases, leaving 4 bases between the germline ends. This CDR3 has 10 residues. Using unique molecular identifiers, the investigators prepared the TCRbeta library. TCRdb ran MiXCR on the PCR reads and lists one entry per CDR3 protein. The sample carries around 530,000 distinct CDR3 sequences, 30% to 35% recorded once. The rearrangement links TRBV5-8 to TRBJ2-1; D call uncertain. The clonotype comes from a human donor who donated a stem cell graft to a child with aplastic anemia. The specimen was PBMCs from the stem cell graft donor, collected from the stem cell graft. CDR3 bases: TGTGCCAGCAGCTTACACGAGCAGTTCTTC. Amino acid sequence: CASSLHEQFF.